Each of the 2 T cell receptor beta chains below was sequenced from the same sample in a study of OX40 agonist ivuxolimab in advanced cancers. Clones were read by immunoSEQ multiplex PCR, and TCRdb kept only the in-frame ones, dropping some. The table shows under 70,000 clones, with about 88% occurring only once. Specimen: CD4+ or CD8+ T cells sorted from blood, collected in a trial of the OX40 agonist ivuxolimab. Receptors originate from an adult with an advanced solid tumor such as melanoma, head and neck, liver or kidney cancer.

This clone was seen just once. V usage is TRBV9 and J usage is TRBJ2-3; 11 bases align to TRBD2. The CDR3 totals 15 residues. The germline gives CDR1 SGDLS, CDR2 YYNGEE. Trimming cost V 4 bases and J 2 bases; bases outside gene matches: 3. CDR3: CASSPSGGFTDTQYF. The CDR3 bases are TGTGCCAGCAGCCCTAGCGGGGGGTTCACAGATACGCAGTATTTT.

V and J are TRBV19 and TRBJ2-5, with TRBD1 as a possible D gene (5 bases). The CDR3 contains 15 residues. Per the germline V gene, CDR1 is LNHDA and CDR2 is SQIVND (reference sequence). The germline V and J ends were trimmed by 6 bases and 7 bases, with 21 bases remaining between them. CDR3 protein: CASSMDSVSTGTQYF. Written as DNA, the CDR3 is TGTGCCAGTAGCATGGATTCTGTGTCCACAGGGACCCAGTACTTC.